The 21 T cell receptor beta chains below were found in one sample sequenced in a study of tissue T cells after allogeneic stem cell transplantation. The time point here: mouse harvest day 7 after allogeneic transplant. The graft held 10^6 splenic CD5+ T cells and 10^7 T-cell-depleted bone marrow cells. Assay: immunoSEQ multiplex PCR; the TCRdb copy retains only in-frame clones and omits some. The table has under 6,000 clones, about 50% seen once; the top ten hold 4.5% to 5.5%. The source material was gut tissue. These receptors all stem from a female BALB/c mouse given C57BL/6 T cells with graft-versus-host disease after an allogeneic hematopoietic cell transplant.

This clone was picked up a small number of times. Gene labels here are mouse ones. Read coverage stops 1 residue before the CDR3 terminus; the germline J gene supplies the remainder. The chain combines TRBV26 with TRBJ1-1, with D unclear. Germline V CDR1 and CDR2: KGHPV, FQNQEV (reference sequence). The ends were cut back, 3 bases at V and 1 base at J, with 6 bases in the middle. The CDR3 spans 13 residues. The CDR3 bases that were read are TGTGCCAGCAGTCTACGGGGAAACACAGAAGTCTTC. This gives the protein CASSLRGNTEVF. The CDR3 as a whole reads CASSLRGNTEVFF.

By its share, this clone is large. Gene and germline names: mouse. Read data end 1 residue before the CDR3 end; the end is taken from the germline J gene. The rearrangement joins TRBV12-1 to TRBJ1-2, with a tentative D call TRBD1 (5 bases). This CDR3 comprises 12 residues. Germline loops: CDR1 SGHSN, CDR2 HYEKVE. Deletions cut 1 base from V and 4 bases from J, with 6 bases between. Partial CDR3 DNA: TGTGCCAGCTCTCTTGGGGGCTCCGACTACACC. This sequence encodes CASSLGGSDYT. The entire CDR3 sequence reads CASSLGGSDYTF. Combining the CDR3 with reference TRBV12-1 and TRBJ1-2 gives the whole variable domain DSGVVQSPRHIIKEKGGRSVLTCIPISGHSNVVWYQQTLGKELKFLIQHYEKVERDKGFLPSRFSVQQFDDYHSEMNMSALELEDSAMYFCASSLGGSDYTFGSGTRLLVI.

About this clone: Germline and genes here are mouse. The CDR3 end is not reached by the read, which stops 1 residue before it; the germline J gene fills it in. This chain links TRBV31 with TRBJ2-7; tentatively, D is TRBD1 (5 bases). CDR1 GKSSPN and CDR2 SITVG come from the germline V gene. V was shortened by 0 bases and J by 4 bases, with 7 bases between the two germline ends. CDR3 length: 12 residues. The CDR3 reads CAWSLKGYEQYF. The CDR3 bases that were read are TGTGCCTGGAGTCTAAAGGGGTATGAACAGTAC.

This clone was found a few times. Mouse germline and gene names are used. The read terminates 1 residue ahead of where the CDR3 ends, so the germline J gene completes it. The J gene is TRBJ2-7, the V gene TRBV5, with 11 bases aligning to TRBD1. J gave up 4 bases and V 4 bases, and 6 bases lay outside the gene matches. From germline, CDR1 is LGHNA and CDR2 YNLKQL (reference sequence). The CDR3 spans 15 residues. The covered CDR3 bases are TGTGCCAGCAGCCCCCCCGGGACAGGGGGTTATGAACAGTAC. It encodes CASSPPGTGGYEQY. The whole CDR3 region reads CASSPPGTGGYEQYF.

A note on this clone: Here the gene names and germline are mouse. The read stops 1 residue short of the end of the CDR3; the missing end is completed from the germline J gene. The chain links TRBV26 to TRBJ1-1; D might be TRBD1 (6 bases). This CDR3 spans 13 amino acids. Trimming stripped 5 bases from V and 5 bases from J, with 12 bases between. The germline CDR1 and CDR2 sequences are KGHPV and FQNQEV (reference sequence). CDR3 residues: CASSSDRGTEVFF. The CDR3 DNA, read in part, is TGTGCCAGCAGTTCGGACAGAGGGACAGAAGTCTTC.

As regards this clone: These gene names are mouse names. The read halts 1 residue ahead of the CDR3 end, with the missing end drawn from the germline J gene. The J gene is TRBJ2-4, the V gene TRBV23; TRBD2, the table's D call, lacks a check against the DNA. The CDR3 contains 13 residues. Germline lookup yields CDR1 KGHTA and CDR2 FQNQQP. The CDR3 region is CSSSWDWGDTLYF. The CDR3 bases that were read are TGCTCCAGCAGTTGGGACTGGGGTGACACCTTGTAC.

On this clone: Genes and germline are mouse. The read terminates 1 residue before the CDR3 end, so the remaining end is supplied by the germline J gene. The V gene is TRBV31, the J gene TRBJ2-7; D is possibly TRBD1 or TRBD2 (5 bases each). The germline V gene has CDR1 GKSSPN and CDR2 SITVG. Trimming removed 0 bases from V and 1 base from J, with 10 bases in between. This CDR3 contains 14 residues. CDR3 DNA, as far as it was read: TGTGCCTGGAGTCTGGGGGTGGGTTCCTATGAACAGTAC. Amino acid sequence: CAWSLGVGSYEQY. The full CDR3 sequence reads CAWSLGVGSYEQYF.

Concerning this clone: Genes and germline are mouse. The CDR3 goes on 1 residue after the read ends, and that part is filled in from the germline J gene. The chain recombines TRBV16 with TRBJ2-7, with 8 bases lining up with TRBD2. This CDR3 has 14 amino acids. V dropped 3 bases and J dropped 6; count of bases not matched to a gene: 7. CDR1 and CDR2 (germline): SGHSA, FRNQAP. The CDR3 region is CASSLRGGRAEQYF. The CDR3 DNA, read in part, is TGTGCAAGCAGCTTGCGGGGGGGGCGCGCTGAACAGTAC.

This clone was seen a handful of times. All gene names here are mouse names. The CDR3 end is not reached by the read, which stops 1 residue before it; the germline J gene fills it in. The J gene is TRBJ1-4, the V gene TRBV26; D unresolved. Between the trimmed V and J ends, which lost 2 bases and 4 bases, there was a span of 5 bases. The CDR3 is made up of 13 amino acids. Germline CDR1 and CDR2: KGHPV and FQNQEV (reference sequence). The CDR3 region is CASSLGLNERLFF. CDR3 DNA (partial): TGTGCCAGCAGTCTGGGACTCAACGAAAGATTATTT.

With respect to this clone: Gene names denote mouse genes. The read finishes 1 residue shy of the CDR3 end, and the germline J gene is used to complete it. The chain employs TRBV29 and TRBJ1-5; weak D call: TRBD1 (6 bases). The CDR3 runs 14 residues. Between the trimmed V and J ends, which lost 6 bases and 0 bases, there was a span of 9 bases. Germline V CDR1 and CDR2: MSHET, SYDVDS. CDR3 bases read: TGTGCTAGCAGCTGGGACAATAACAACCAGGCTCCGCTT. This codes for CASSWDNNNQAPL. In full, the CDR3 reads CASSWDNNNQAPLF.

Concerning this clone itself: The listed genes are named as in mouse. The missing CDR3 end, 1 residue past where the read stops, is filled in from the germline J gene. This chain links TRBV2 with TRBJ1-6, with D hard to call. TRBJ1-6 is labeled an ORF, and its function is uncertain. Germline values: CDR1 LGHNA, CDR2 YSYQKL. Trimming shortened V by 0 bases and J by 7 bases, and 7 bases separated the two germline ends. There are 14 residues in the CDR3. CDR3 region: CASSQDNRNSPLYF. Incomplete CDR3 DNA: TGTGCCAGCAGCCAAGATAACAGAAATTCGCCCCTCTAC.

On this clone itself: Gene names are the mouse ones. The observed sequence ends 1 residue before the CDR3 terminus, with the missing tail filled in from the germline J gene. The chain has TRBV23 and TRBJ2-5; the table gives TRBD2 as D, unverified against the DNA. Germline CDR1 reads KGHTA; CDR2 reads FQNQQP. CDR3 length: 15 residues. CDR3 DNA, as far as it was read: TGCTCCAGCAGTCGGGACTGGGGGAACCAAGACACCCAGTAC. This codes for CSSSRDWGNQDTQY. The entire CDR3 sequence reads CSSSRDWGNQDTQYF.

This clone has just a few counts. Each gene name is a mouse one. The read terminates 1 residue ahead of where the CDR3 ends, so the germline J gene completes it. This sequence joins TRBV23 and TRBJ1-5; TRBD1 reflects the table's D call only, with no check against the DNA. The CDR3 has 14 residues. The V gene's germline CDR1 is KGHTA and CDR2 FQNQQP. The CDR3 protein is CSSARDNNNQAPLF. The sequenced part of the CDR3 DNA is TGCTCCAGCGCCCGGGACAATAACAACCAGGCTCCGCTT. The whole variable domain, remainder taken from reference TRBV23 and TRBJ1-5, is DAAVTQKPRYLIKMKGQEAEMKCIPEKGHTAVFWYQQKQSKELKFLIYFQNQQPLDQIDMVKERFSAVCPSSSLCSLGIRTCEAEDSALYLCSSARDNNNQAPLFGEGTRLSVL.

Of note for this clone: Here the gene names and germline are mouse. The CDR3 end is not reached by the read, which stops 1 residue before it; the germline J gene fills it in. The chain employs TRBV13-1 and TRBJ2-7; 9 bases line up with TRBD2. The germline V gene encodes CDR1 NSHNY and CDR2 SYGAGN. This CDR3 contains 16 residues. V shed 0 bases, J shed 0 bases, and the junction held 4 bases outside the gene matches. The CDR3 loop is CASSDAMGGRSYEQYF. CDR3 bases read: TGTGCCAGCAGTGATGCAATGGGGGGGCGCTCCTATGAACAGTAC.

A word on this clone: The gene symbols are mouse symbols. CDR3 loop: CASSFMGHTEVFF. Incomplete CDR3 DNA: TGTGCAAGCAGCTTTATGGGACACACAGAAGTCTTC. This sequence joins TRBV16 and TRBJ1-1; D perhaps matches TRBD1 (5 bases). The read finishes 1 residue shy of the CDR3 end, and the germline J gene is used to complete it. Trimming took 3 bases from V and 3 from J, leaving 8 bases between them. Germline V gene sequence: CDR1 SGHSA, CDR2 FRNQAP. CDR3 length: 13 amino acids.

On this clone: The germline and genes are mouse ones. The CDR3 spells CASSEGLGGRGTGQLYF. The covered CDR3 bases are TGTGCCAGCAGTGAAGGACTGGGGGGGCGGGGCACCGGGCAGCTCTAC. The chain recombines TRBV13-1 with TRBJ2-2; 13 nucleotides match TRBD2. The read is 1 residue too short to cover the CDR3 end, so that end is filled in from the germline J gene. CDR1 is NSHNY, CDR2 SYGAGN, per germline. The junction had 5 bases not matched to a gene; V was cut back by 2 bases and J by 4 bases. The CDR3 covers 17 residues.

For this clone: Gene names and germline match the mouse. The read terminates 1 residue before the CDR3 end, so the remaining end is supplied by the germline J gene. The rearrangement links TRBV23 to TRBJ2-1. The CDR3 is made up of 15 amino acids. Germline V gives CDR1 KGHTA, CDR2 FQNQQP. This chain's CDR3 is CSSRRGGGNYAEQFF. The covered CDR3 bases are TGCTCCAGCAGGCGCGGGGGAGGAAACTATGCTGAGCAGTTC.

Of note for this clone: Each gene name is a mouse one. The read is 1 residue too short to cover the CDR3 end, so that end is filled in from the germline J gene. The gene calls are TRBV3 and TRBJ1-1; 7 nucleotides match TRBD1. CDR1 is SNHLY, CDR2 FYNGKV, per germline (reference sequence). The CDR3 length is 13 residues. V was pared by 5 bases and J by 5 bases, with 5 bases of the junction left unmatched. The CDR3 bases that were read are TGTGCCAGCAGCCCCCGACAGGGAACAGAAGTCTTC. This codes for CASSPRQGTEVF. The complete CDR3 protein is CASSPRQGTEVFF.

A note on this clone: The listed genes are named as in mouse. The CDR3 is cut off 1 residue early in the read; its end comes from the germline J gene. Within the sample, other DNA sequences also encode this same CDR3. The V and J genes are TRBV26 and TRBJ1-3; maybe TRBD1 (5 bases). CDR1 KGHPV and CDR2 FQNQEV come from the germline V gene (reference sequence). Between the trimmed V and J ends, which lost 6 bases and 0 bases, there was a span of 9 bases. CDR3 size: 14 residues. CDR3 in amino acids: CASSRTISGNTLYF. The part of the CDR3 DNA that was read is TGTGCCAGCAGCCGGACAATTTCTGGAAATACGCTCTAT.

Concerning this clone: The genes are named according to mouse. The CDR3 sequence is CSSSQGDQDTQYF. The covered CDR3 bases are TGCTCCAGCAGTCAGGGGGACCAAGACACCCAGTAC. This chain links TRBV23 with TRBJ2-5. The observed sequence ends 1 residue before the CDR3 terminus, with the missing tail filled in from the germline J gene. The CDR3 covers 13 residues. Germline V gene sequence: CDR1 KGHTA, CDR2 FQNQQP. Using reference TRBV23 and TRBJ2-5 for the parts outside the CDR3, the full variable domain is DAAVTQKPRYLIKMKGQEAEMKCIPEKGHTAVFWYQQKQSKELKFLIYFQNQQPLDQIDMVKERFSAVCPSSSLCSLGIRTCEAEDSALYLCSSSQGDQDTQYFGPGTRLLVL.

This clone was counted between two and nine times. The genes are named according to mouse. The CDR3 end is not reached by the read, which stops 1 residue before it; the germline J gene fills it in. This chain connects TRBV23 to TRBJ1-4; TRBD1, the table's D call, was not compared with the DNA. This CDR3 spans 14 amino acids. Germline CDR1 is KGHTA and CDR2 is FQNQQP. The CDR3 bases that were read are TGCTCCAGCAGTCCGGGACAGGGGGGCGAAAGATTATTT. Its translation: CSSSPGQGGERLF. The full CDR3 is CSSSPGQGGERLFF. The full variable domain, rest sourced from reference TRBV23 and TRBJ1-4, is DAAVTQKPRYLIKMKGQEAEMKCIPEKGHTAVFWYQQKQSKELKFLIYFQNQQPLDQIDMVKERFSAVCPSSSLCSLGIRTCEAEDSALYLCSSSPGQGGERLFFGHGTKLSVL.